Below are 3 T cell receptor beta chains sequenced from a single sample in a study of shared clonotypes between healthy human individuals. The repertoire was sequenced with immunoSEQ multiplex PCR; TCRdb's copy has only in-frame clones and lacks some. Of 2 million to 2.5 million clones in the sample, 93% were seen once. The sample taken for sequencing was naive CD4+ T cells from PBMCs. Indicated subset: CD45RA+ positively selected. Receptors were obtained from a man aged 18 to 29 in good health. Some clones in this sample may be carry-over from other donors' samples.

V usage is TRBV5-4 and J usage is TRBJ2-7; the match to TRBD1 covers 9 bases. Germline V gives CDR1 SGHNT, CDR2 YYREEE (reference sequence). After removal of 0 bases from V and 2 bases from J, the junction contained 3 bases not matched to a gene. This CDR3 region has 15 residues. Here the CDR3 reads CASSLADRGPYEQYF. Written as DNA, the CDR3 is TGTGCCAGCAGCTTGGCGGACAGGGGACCCTACGAGCAGTACTTC.

The chain carries TRBV18 and TRBJ2-7; the D gene is possibly TRBD1 (7 bases). Germline V CDR1 and CDR2: KGHSH, LQKENI. V lost 0 bases to trimming and J lost 7 bases, with 31 bases between them. The length of the CDR3 is 20 residues. The CDR3 reads CASSPPKFYRDSTGMGEQYF. CDR3 nucleotide sequence: TGTGCCAGCTCACCACCTAAATTTTACCGGGACTCGACAGGGATGGGGGAGCAGTACTTC.

The rearrangement uses TRBV4-1 and TRBJ1-6; D remains unclear. V was trimmed by 0 bases and J by 3 bases, leaving 9 bases between them. The germline gives CDR1 MGHRA, CDR2 YSYEKL. The CDR3 sequence is 16 residues long. CDR3 nucleotide sequence: TGCGCCAGCAGCCAAGAGGCACCGTACTATAATTCACCCCTCCACTTT. Protein product: CASSQEAPYYNSPLHF.